A selection of T cell receptor beta chains follows, all from one sample in a study of shared clonotypes between healthy human individuals. Sequencing used immunoSEQ multiplex PCR; TCRdb keeps in-frame clones, though not all of them. The data contain about 2 million clones, just under 95% of them singletons. The sample was naive CD8+ T cells sorted from blood. The receptors originated from a man between 18 and 29 years old in good health. The CDR3 runs from the conserved cysteine through the conserved F or W. The D gene is left open where the match is weak. The size field is filled for only some rows; it gives once, few, many or a size class.

V gene	J gene	D gene	clone size	CDR3 protein	CDR3 DNA
TRBV7-9	TRBJ2-1	NA	NA	CASSLTAYEQFF	TGTGCCAGCAGCTTAACAGCATATGAGCAGTTCTTC
TRBV27	TRBJ1-2	NA	NA	CASSFSAIYGYTF	TGTGCCAGCAGTTTTAGCGCGATCTATGGCTACACCTTC
TRBV7-9	TRBJ2-1	TRBD2	NA	CASSGTSATYNEQFF	TGTGCCAGCAGCGGAACTAGCGCCACCTACAATGAGCAGTTCTTC
TRBV27	TRBJ2-1	NA	NA	CASSPLTSSGEQFF	TGTGCCAGCAGTCCCCTGACTAGTTCCGGTGAGCAGTTCTTC
TRBV13	TRBJ1-1	NA	NA	CASSLSGTPEAFF	TGTGCCAGCAGCTTATCGGGGACTCCTGAAGCTTTCTTT
TRBV2	TRBJ2-5	TRBD2	NA	CASSQPGLAEQETQYF	TGTGCCAGCAGCCAACCGGGACTAGCGGAACAAGAGACCCAGTACTTC
TRBV9	TRBJ1-2	NA	NA	CASSPEGDPSYGYTF	TGTGCCAGCAGCCCAGAGGGGGACCCTAGCTATGGCTACACCTTC
TRBV19	TRBJ2-7	NA	NA	CASSILGHLGEQYF	TGTGCCAGTAGTATCTTGGGACACCTAGGGGAGCAGTACTTC
TRBV5-8	TRBJ2-3	NA	once	CASSLRSDTQYF	TGTGCCAGCAGCCTGAGGTCAGATACGCAGTATTTT
TRBV6-1	TRBJ1-6	NA	once	CASSEGRAYSPLHF	TGTGCCAGCAGTGAAGGTAGGGCTTATTCACCCCTCCACTTT
TRBV7-9	TRBJ1-3	NA	few	CASSLVVSVSGNTIYF	TGTGCCAGCAGCTTAGTAGTTTCGGTATCTGGAAACACCATATATTTT
TRBV11-3	TRBJ2-3	NA	NA	CASTNPGLGADTQYF	TGTGCCAGCACCAACCCCGGTCTGGGCGCAGATACGCAGTATTTT
TRBV6-5	TRBJ2-7	NA	NA	CASSYVPDSAYEQYF	TGTGCCAGCAGTTACGTCCCGGACAGCGCCTACGAGCAGTACTTC
TRBV18	TRBJ1-4	TRBD1	NA	CASSPYATGEMPNEKLFF	TGTGCCAGCTCACCATATGCCACAGGGGAAATGCCTAATGAAAAACTGTTTTTT
TRBV5-4	TRBJ2-5	TRBD2	NA	CASSLEGLAGMETQYF	TGTGCCAGCAGCTTGGAGGGACTAGCGGGGATGGAGACCCAGTACTTC
TRBV28	TRBJ2-7	TRBD1	NA	CASSYRSDRAYEQYF	TGTGCCAGCAGTTACCGCAGCGACAGGGCCTACGAGCAGTACTTC
TRBV4-3	TRBJ2-1	TRBD2	NA	CASRESGLAGLNEQFF	TGCGCCAGCAGAGAATCCGGACTAGCGGGTCTGAATGAGCAGTTCTTC
TRBV4-3	TRBJ1-1	TRBD1	NA	CASSQESGGNTEAFF	TGCGCCAGCAGCCAAGAATCAGGGGGGAACACTGAAGCTTTCTTT
TRBV2	TRBJ1-2	TRBD1	NA	CARKDRDYGYTF	TGTGCCAGAAAGGACAGGGACTATGGCTACACCTTC
TRBV5-8	TRBJ1-1	NA	NA	CASLREENTEAFF	TGTGCCAGCTTAAGGGAGGAGAACACTGAAGCTTTCTTT
TRBV9	TRBJ1-4	NA	NA	CASSVGEVLNEKLFF	TGTGCCAGCAGCGTAGGAGAGGTCCTTAATGAAAAACTGTTTTTT
TRBV27	TRBJ1-5	NA	NA	CASSLSPYANQPQHF	TGTGCCAGCAGTTTATCGCCGTACGCGAATCAGCCCCAGCATTTT
TRBV6-1	TRBJ2-1	NA	NA	CASSEVISLLGNEQFF	TGTGCCAGCAGTGAAGTTATATCCCTCCTGGGGAATGAGCAGTTCTTC
TRBV9	TRBJ2-7	TRBD2	NA	CASSVGAGSYEQYF	TGTGCCAGCAGCGTAGGAGCGGGATCCTACGAGCAGTACTTC
TRBV13	TRBJ2-7	NA	once	CASSPGGLRSYEQYF	TGTGCCAGCAGCCCGGGGGGCCTGAGGTCCTACGAGCAGTACTTC
TRBV6-6	TRBJ2-1	NA	NA	CASSYWTERNEQFF	TGTGCCAGCAGTTATTGGACCGAAAGGAATGAGCAGTTCTTC
TRBV9	TRBJ1-1	NA	NA	CASSGGKGMNTEAFF	TGTGCCAGCAGCGGGGGCAAGGGGATGAACACTGAAGCTTTCTTT
TRBV5-6	TRBJ1-1	NA	NA	CASTYGLGNTEAFF	TGTGCCAGTACCTATGGGCTTGGGAACACTGAAGCTTTCTTT